A single sample is the source of the 30 T cell receptor beta chains below, sequenced in a study of T cell changes during pregnancy in multiple sclerosis. Repertoires were generated with immunoSEQ multiplex PCR, while TCRdb's copy carries only in-frame clones and drops some. This table holds about 83,000 clones, about 95% found once. Source: peripheral blood, taken in the second trimester of pregnancy. These receptors originate from a female donor with multiple sclerosis, enrolled in a pregnancy study.

The chain recombines TRBV14 with TRBJ1-1, with 10 bases matching TRBD1. The CDR3 contains 13 residues. V gave up 1 base and J gave up 8 bases; unmatched junction bases: 1. Germline-derived CDR1 and CDR2 are SGHDN and FVKESK. Here the CDR3 reads CASSQVGQGEAFF. DNA for the CDR3: TGTGCCAGCAGCCAAGTGGGACAGGGGGAAGCTTTCTTT. The whole variable domain, remainder taken from reference TRBV14 and TRBJ1-1, is EAGVTQFPSHSVIEKGQTVTLRCDPISGHDNLYWYRRVMGKEIKFLLHFVKESKQDESGMPNNRFLAERTGGTYSTLKVQPAELEDSGVYFCASSQVGQGEAFFGQGTRLTVV.

The chain uses TRBV9 and TRBJ1-2; 10 bases fit TRBD1. The CDR3 loop spans 17 amino acids. Germline V gene lookup returns CDR1 SGDLS and CDR2 YYNGEE. Trimming took 3 bases from V and 1 from J; bases not matched to a gene: 9. Here the CDR3 reads CASSGRDRGSFNYGYTF. For the CDR3, the DNA is TGTGCCAGCAGCGGCCGGGACAGGGGCTCCTTTAACTATGGCTACACCTTC.

The chain joins TRBV29-1 to TRBJ2-7, with TRBD2 identical over 15 bases. The junction had 12 bases not matched to a gene; V was cut back by 6 bases and J by 0 bases. The germline V gene has CDR1 SQVTM and CDR2 ANQGSEA. This CDR3 spans 18 amino acids. In DNA, the CDR3 is TGCAGCGTCAGGGGACTAGCGGGAGGAGTTGGGAGCTCCTACGAGCAGTACTTC. Translating gives CSVRGLAGGVGSSYEQYF.

J is TRBJ2-1 and V is TRBV27, with a tentative D call TRBD1 (6 bases). The germline gives CDR1 MNHEY, CDR2 SMNVEV (reference sequence). This CDR3 is built from 16 residues. Trimming left V 0 bases short and J 2 bases short, with 11 bases between. The CDR3 loop reads CASSLSGAGAYNEQFF. CDR3 DNA sequence: TGTGCCAGCAGTTTATCGGGGGCTGGGGCCTACAATGAGCAGTTCTTC.

The rearrangement joins TRBV27 to TRBJ1-2; a weak D match, TRBD1 (5 bases). Germline V lookup: CDR1 MNHEY, CDR2 SMNVEV (reference sequence). The CDR3 extends over 12 amino acids. V was clipped by 6 bases and J by 3 bases, with 8 bases between them. The CDR3 here is CASSDRHYGYTF. The CDR3 bases are TGTGCCAGCAGCGACAGACACTATGGCTACACCTTC.

V gene TRBV5-4 combines with J gene TRBJ1-2; possibly TRBD1 for D (5 bases). CDR1 and CDR2 (germline): SGHNT, YYREEE (reference sequence). CDR3 length equals 14 residues. The V and J ends lost 5 bases and 5 bases respectively, with 16 bases between them. CDR3 sequence reads: CASRAQGGRYGYTF. CDR3 in DNA: TGTGCCAGCAGAGCCCAGGGAGGCAGATATGGCTACACCTTC. Based on the CDR3 plus reference TRBV5-4 and TRBJ1-2, the full variable domain is ETGVTQSPTHLIKTRGQQVTLRCSSQSGHNTVSWYQQALGQGPQFIFQYYREEENGRGNFPPRFSGLQFPNYSSELNVNALELDDSALYLCASRAQGGRYGYTFGSGTRLTVV.

V usage is TRBV30 and J usage is TRBJ2-3; TRBD2 aligns across 7 bases. The V gene end was trimmed by 5 bases and the J gene end by 2 bases; junction bases not matched to a gene: 7. The CDR3 runs to 14 residues. Germline V gene sequence: CDR1 GTSNPN, CDR2 SVGIG (reference sequence). CDR3 DNA sequence: TGTGCCTGGGAGGGAGGGGAGGACACAGATACGCAGTATTTT. The encoded protein is CAWEGGEDTDTQYF.

Turning to this clone: A much larger clone lies one base from this, so it may be a read error. Other DNA sequences in this specimen translate into the identical CDR3. This rearrangement joins TRBV6-6 to TRBJ1-2; no definite D call. V was pared by 6 bases and J by 2 bases, with 7 bases between. CDR1 and CDR2 (germline): MNHNY, SVGAGI (reference sequence). This CDR3 is 12 amino acids long. The CDR3 sequence is CASSSGNYGYTF. CDR3 bases: TGTGCCAGCAGCTCGGGGAACTATGGCTACACCTTC.

The V call is TRBV15, the J call TRBJ1-1; D remains ambiguous. CDR1 is LNHNV, CDR2 YYDKDF, per germline (reference sequence). Trimming shortened V by 1 base and J by 9 bases, and 9 bases separated the two germline ends. CDR3 size: 12 residues. The CDR3 nucleotides are TGTGCCACCAGCAGAGTCCCCAGGAAAGCTTTCTTT. Residues: CATSRVPRKAFF.

This chain connects TRBV5-1 to TRBJ2-3; D is possibly TRBD1 (7 bases). The germline CDR1 and CDR2 sequences are SGHRS and YFSETQ. This CDR3 is built from 16 residues. V was trimmed by 2 bases and J by 0 bases, leaving 13 bases between them. Here the CDR3 reads CASSLRQGGSTDTQYF. The CDR3 bases are TGCGCCAGCAGCTTAAGACAGGGAGGTAGCACAGATACGCAGTATTTT.

The V gene is TRBV5-1, the J gene TRBJ2-3; perhaps TRBD2 as D (5 bases). This CDR3 has 15 amino acids. In germline, CDR1 is SGHRS, CDR2 YFSETQ. V gave up 0 bases and J gave up 4 bases, with 12 bases separating them. CDR3 in amino acids: CASSLEWEPADTQYF. In nucleotides, the CDR3 is TGCGCCAGCAGCTTGGAGTGGGAGCCCGCAGATACGCAGTATTTT.

The chain is built from TRBV9 and TRBJ2-7, with D possibly being TRBD2 (6 bases). V was cut by 4 bases and J by 6 bases, with 14 bases left in between. The CDR3 extends over 13 amino acids. Germline CDR1 is SGDLS and CDR2 is YYNGEE. CDR3 coding DNA: TGTGCCAGCAGCCCAACGGGACTTTTCGAGCAGTACTTC. It codes for CASSPTGLFEQYF.

The chain couples TRBV2 to TRBJ1-5, with D possibly being TRBD1 (5 bases). The CDR3 is 19 residues long. The V end lost 0 bases, the J end lost 0 bases, and 18 bases lay between the germline ends. Germline lookup yields CDR1 SNHLY and CDR2 FYNNEI. The CDR3 sequence: CASSEALTLGLYSNQPQHF. CDR3 DNA: TGTGCCAGCAGTGAAGCGCTGACCCTGGGACTGTATAGCAATCAGCCCCAGCATTTT. The variable domain in full, with the rest retrieved from reference TRBV2 and TRBJ1-5, is EPEVTQTPSHQVTQMGQEVILRCVPISNHLYFYWYRQILGQKVEFLVSFYNNEISEKSEIFDDQFSVERPDGSNFTLKIRSTKLEDSAMYFCASSEALTLGLYSNQPQHFGDGTRLSIL.

This chain connects TRBV10-3 to TRBJ1-2, with 8 bases fitting TRBD1. This CDR3 has 15 residues. The germline V gene has CDR1 ENHRY and CDR2 SYGVKD. V was clipped by 0 bases and J by 8 bases; unmatched bases: 8. The CDR3: CAISESTGVLYGYTF. For the CDR3, the DNA is TGTGCCATCAGTGAGTCGACAGGGGTATTATACGGCTACACCTTC.

This rearrangement joins TRBV27 to TRBJ1-2; maybe TRBD1 (5 bases). Deletions cut 2 bases from V and 6 bases from J, with 7 bases between. The CDR3 sequence is 12 residues long. Per germline, CDR1 MNHEY and CDR2 SMNVEV (reference sequence). CDR3: CASSLKGNGYTF. DNA for the CDR3: TGTGCCAGCAGTTTAAAGGGGAATGGCTACACCTTC.

This clone was counted once. This sequence joins TRBV28 and TRBJ1-5; D call uncertain. The V end lost 4 bases, the J end lost 7 bases, and 11 bases lay between the germline ends. CDR1 MDHEN and CDR2 SYDVKM come from the germline V gene. The CDR3 has 13 amino acids. The DNA for the CDR3 is TGTGCCAGCAGTTCATCGACCAGGCAGCCCCAGCATTTT. It specifies CASSSSTRQPQHF.

The rearrangement joins TRBV5-1 to TRBJ2-1; TRBD2 aligns across 10 bases. The ends lost 2 bases at V and 4 bases at J; junction bases unmatched: 3. Germline V lookup: CDR1 SGHRS, CDR2 YFSETQ. This CDR3 is 15 amino acids long. DNA for the CDR3: TGCGCCAGCAGCTTAAGGACTAGCGGTTACAATGAGCAGTTCTTC. This codes for CASSLRTSGYNEQFF.

CDR3 nucleotide sequence: TGTGCCAGCAAGGGAGGTGGCTACACCTTC. It specifies CASKGGGYTF. The chain uses TRBV9 and TRBJ1-2; no clear D gene. The ends were cut back, 6 bases at V and 7 bases at J, with 7 bases in the middle. CDR1 and CDR2 from the germline V gene are SGDLS and YYNGEE. CDR3 length: 10 residues.

The CDR3 region is CASSLSFYQPQHF. CDR3 nucleotide sequence: TGTGCCAGCAGTTTGAGTTTCTATCAGCCCCAGCATTTT. The chain links TRBV27 to TRBJ1-5; D is uncertain. CDR3 length: 13 residues. Germline V gene data show CDR1 as MNHEY and CDR2 as SMNVEV (reference sequence). V lost 3 bases to trimming and J lost 5 bases, with 8 bases between them.

J is TRBJ2-7 and V is TRBV9; 9 bases map to TRBD2. Germline V CDR1 and CDR2: SGDLS, YYNGEE. J lost 5 bases, V lost 0 bases, and 6 bases had no gene match. The CDR3 loop spans 15 amino acids. The CDR3 region has the DNA TGTGCCAGCAGCGTAGCAGCGGGAGGTCTGGACGAGCAGTACTTC. It translates to CASSVAAGGLDEQYF.

V gene TRBV28 combines with J gene TRBJ2-2; 8 bases align to TRBD1. The ends lost 2 bases at V and 6 bases at J; junction bases unmatched: 8. The CDR3 runs to 16 residues. Germline V gives CDR1 MDHEN, CDR2 SYDVKM. CDR3 bases: TGTGCCAGCAGTTTACCCGGACAGGGAAAATCCGGGGAGCTGTTTTTT. Protein: CASSLPGQGKSGELFF.

V usage is TRBV6-5 and J usage is TRBJ2-3, with a possible D match to TRBD2 (5 bases). V was cut by 5 bases and J by 5 bases, with 17 bases left in between. CDR1 and CDR2 from the germline V gene are MNHEY and SVGAGI. This CDR3 region has 15 residues. This CDR3 reads CASSRTGEAEDTQYF. As DNA, the CDR3 is TGTGCCAGCAGTAGAACCGGGGAAGCAGAAGATACGCAGTATTTT.

The rearrangement uses TRBV19 and TRBJ2-7, with TRBD2 identical over 15 bases. Per germline, CDR1 LNHDA and CDR2 SQIVND (reference sequence). J gave up 12 bases and V 1 base, and 4 bases lay outside the gene matches. The CDR3 is made up of 14 amino acids. In nucleotides, the CDR3 is TGTGCCAGTAGTATAGGGGGGACTAGCGGGAGGTTGTACTTC. The encoded protein is CASSIGGTSGRLYF.

The V and J genes are TRBV19 and TRBJ2-3; TRBD2 matches at 8 bases. V shed 5 bases and J 4 bases; nucleotides not matched to a gene: 14. Germline CDR1 reads LNHDA; CDR2 reads SQIVND (reference sequence). The CDR3 runs 17 residues. CDR3 nucleotides: TGTGCCAGTAGTTCATCAATCCTAGCGGGCAACTCAGATACGCAGTATTTT. Its protein is CASSSSILAGNSDTQYF.

The chain uses TRBV5-1 and TRBJ2-2, with D possibly being TRBD2 (6 bases). Trimming shortened V by 0 bases and J by 9 bases, and 12 bases separated the two germline ends. Germline values: CDR1 SGHRS, CDR2 YFSETQ. The CDR3 sequence is 14 residues long. CDR3 bases: TGCGCCAGCAGCTTGGCGGGGGACGCAAGGGAGCTGTTTTTT. Protein product: CASSLAGDARELFF.

J is TRBJ2-7 and V is TRBV5-1; the match to TRBD2 covers 11 bases. Looked up from germline, CDR1 is SGHRS and CDR2 is YFSETQ. V was pared by 0 bases and J by 3 bases, with 8 bases of the junction left unmatched. CDR3 length: 17 residues. The CDR3 sequence: CASSLGGTSGGDYEQYF. The CDR3 DNA reads as TGCGCCAGCAGCTTGGGCGGGACTAGCGGAGGGGACTACGAGCAGTACTTC.

V and J are TRBV9 and TRBJ2-3, with 9 bases fitting TRBD2. The CDR3 has 16 residues. The ends lost 0 bases at V and 5 bases at J; junction bases unmatched: 7. Germline V CDR1 and CDR2: SGDLS, YYNGEE. This CDR3 is CASSVAPGGRGDTQYF. CDR3 DNA sequence: TGTGCCAGCAGCGTAGCCCCCGGCGGGAGGGGAGATACGCAGTATTTT.

The chain employs TRBV27 and TRBJ2-7, with D maybe TRBD2 (6 bases). Per germline, CDR1 MNHEY and CDR2 SMNVEV (reference sequence). V gave up 1 base and J gave up 0 bases, with 10 bases separating them. There are 15 residues in the CDR3. The CDR3: CASSLYYGSSYEQYF. In DNA, the CDR3 is TGTGCCAGCAGTTTATATTACGGGAGCTCCTACGAGCAGTACTTC.

The chain is built from TRBV7-2 and TRBJ1-5, with TRBD1 identical over 8 bases. Germline loops: CDR1 SGHTA, CDR2 FQGNSA. V dropped 5 bases and J dropped 9; count of bases not matched to a gene: 6. The CDR3 extends over 13 amino acids. CDR3 region: CASSPDRVRPQHF. Written as DNA, the CDR3 is TGTGCCAGCAGCCCGGACAGGGTGAGGCCCCAGCATTTT.

The CDR3 sequence is CASSRGLAGAGTGELFF. The CDR3 nucleotides read TGCGCCAGCAGCAGGGGACTAGCGGGAGCGGGCACCGGGGAGCTGTTTTTT. The J gene is TRBJ2-2, the V gene TRBV5-1; TRBD2 agrees at 14 bases. CDR1 SGHRS and CDR2 YFSETQ come from the germline V gene. With 4 bases clipped from V and 4 bases from J, the junction kept 6 bases outside the gene matches. The CDR3 length is 17 residues.